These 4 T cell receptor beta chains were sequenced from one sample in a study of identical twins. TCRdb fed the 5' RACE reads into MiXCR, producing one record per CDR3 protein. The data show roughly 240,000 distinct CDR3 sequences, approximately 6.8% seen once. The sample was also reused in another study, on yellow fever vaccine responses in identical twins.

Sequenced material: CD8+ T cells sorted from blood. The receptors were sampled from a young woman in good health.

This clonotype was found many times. CDR3 in DNA: TGTGCCAGCAGTAAAGCGGGGCCCACCGGGGAGCTGTTTTTT. Protein sequence: CASSKAGPTGELFF. The chain links TRBV27 to TRBJ2-2, with 7 bases that match TRBD2. V gave up 5 bases and J gave up 4 bases; unmatched junction bases: 4. The CDR3 is 14 amino acids. Germline lookup yields CDR1 MNHEY and CDR2 SMNVEV (reference sequence).

CDR3 sequence: CASSLGGGGRGFF. CDR3 bases: TGTGCCAGCAGTTTGGGGGGCGGTGGTAGGGGATTCTTC. V is TRBV12-3 or TRBV12-4 and J is TRBJ2-1, with D possibly being TRBD1 or TRBD2 (6 bases each). The CDR3 spans 13 residues. Trimming removed 3 bases from V and 16 bases from J, with 19 bases in between.

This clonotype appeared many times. CDR3 sequence reads: CASSPDRNSYEQYV. The CDR3, as DNA: TGTGCCAGCAGCCCAGACAGGAACTCCTACGAGCAGTACGTC. V is TRBV11-2 and J is TRBJ2-7; D perhaps matches TRBD1 (6 bases). This CDR3 spans 14 amino acids. V shed 5 bases and J shed 0 bases, with 11 bases lying between them. Germline V CDR1 and CDR2: SGHAT, FQNNGV.

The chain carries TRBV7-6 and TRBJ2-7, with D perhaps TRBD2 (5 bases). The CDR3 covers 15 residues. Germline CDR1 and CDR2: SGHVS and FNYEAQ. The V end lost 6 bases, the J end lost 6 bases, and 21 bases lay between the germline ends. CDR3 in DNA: TGTGCCAGCAGTCCCGTTGATAGAGGGAGCTTCGAGCAGTACTTC. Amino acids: CASSPVDRGSFEQYF.